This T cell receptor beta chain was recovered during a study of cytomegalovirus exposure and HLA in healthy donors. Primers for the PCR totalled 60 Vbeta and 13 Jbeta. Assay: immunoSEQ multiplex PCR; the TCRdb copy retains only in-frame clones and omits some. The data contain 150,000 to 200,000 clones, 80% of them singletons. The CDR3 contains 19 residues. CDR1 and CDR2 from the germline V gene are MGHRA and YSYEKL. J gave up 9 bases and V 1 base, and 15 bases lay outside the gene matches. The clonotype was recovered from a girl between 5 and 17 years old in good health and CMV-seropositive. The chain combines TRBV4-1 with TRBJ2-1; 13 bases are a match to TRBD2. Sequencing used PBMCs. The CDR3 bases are TGCGCCAGCAGCCAAGGAATCGGCAGTACTAGCGGGGGGGGCAGTGAGCAGTTCTTC. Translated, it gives CASSQGIGSTSGGGSEQFF.